Listed here are 23 T cell receptor beta chains from one sample, sequenced in a study of T cells in Graves' hyperthyroidism and ophthalmopathy. Template material for amplifying TCR beta CDR3 regions consisted of RNA transcripts. First-round RT-PCR with HTBI primers amplified the TCR CDR3 region. TCRdb re-called the multiplex PCR reads through MiXCR, storing one row per CDR3 protein. The sample lists hundreds of thousands of distinct CDR3 sequences, 24% occurring once. Source material: blood. All receptors derive from a woman aged 25-40 years with Graves' ophthalmopathy.

The chain recombines TRBV20-1 with TRBJ1-5; D may be TRBD1 (6 bases). The ends were cut back, 2 bases at V and 0 bases at J, with 14 bases in the middle. In germline, CDR1 is DFQATT, CDR2 SNEGSKA (reference sequence). The CDR3 totals 16 residues. The CDR3 DNA reads TGCAGTGCTAGACTTGAACAGGGAGATAGCAATCAGCCCCAGCATTTT. This encodes CSARLEQGDSNQPQHF.

Ten or more counts support this clonotype. The rearrangement links TRBV6-2 or TRBV6-3 to TRBJ1-1; D is unclear. With 4 bases removed from V and 7 bases from J, the gap between germline ends came to 13 bases. The CDR3 covers 13 residues. Germline CDR1 MNHEY, CDR2 SVGEGT. DNA for the CDR3: TGTGCCAGCAGTTCGTTCAACTGGGGTGAAGCTTTCTTT. Its protein is CASSSFNWGEAFF.

The rearrangement uses TRBV12-3 or TRBV12-4 and TRBJ2-7, with a possible D match to TRBD2 (6 bases). The ends were cut back, 6 bases at V and 3 bases at J, with 12 bases in the middle. The CDR3 totals 13 residues. The DNA for the CDR3 is TGTGCCAGCAGAAGGGGACTGATCTACGAGCAGTACTTC. Encoded protein: CASRRGLIYEQYF.

This chain links TRBV7-9 with TRBJ1-1, with no clear D. CDR1 and CDR2 from the germline V gene are SEHNR and FQNEAQ (reference sequence). V lost 2 bases to trimming and J lost 8 bases, with 15 bases between them. The CDR3 length is 14 residues. CDR3 loop: CASSLFGQPPEAFF. As DNA, the CDR3 is TGTGCCAGCAGCTTATTTGGGCAGCCTCCCGAAGCTTTCTTT.

The genes are TRBV30 and TRBJ1-1; D unclear. Per the germline V gene, CDR1 is GTSNPN and CDR2 is SVGIG (reference sequence). V was pared by 1 base and J by 0 bases, with 9 bases between. This CDR3 is built from 14 residues. CDR3 DNA: TGTGCCTGGAGTGAGGGCGGATTGAACACTGAAGCTTTCTTT. It is translated as CAWSEGGLNTEAFF.

This clonotype has at least ten counts. The V gene is TRBV4-3, the J gene TRBJ1-2; TRBD1 might be the D (5 bases). V lost 3 bases and J 4 bases, leaving 15 bases between the germline ends. The length of the CDR3 is 15 residues. Germline CDR1 LGHNA, CDR2 YSLEER. CDR3 in amino acids: CASSQVGQETYGYTF. CDR3 nucleotides: TGCGCCAGCAGCCAGGTCGGACAAGAGACCTATGGCTACACCTTC.

This clonotype came up many times. This chain joins TRBV28 and TRBJ1-1; 7 nucleotides agree with TRBD1. CDR3 size: 16 residues. After removal of 5 bases from V and 1 base from J, the junction contained 10 bases not matched to a gene. From germline, CDR1 is MDHEN and CDR2 SYDVKM. The CDR3 loop reads CASSTLWTGRNTEAFF. CDR3 coding DNA: TGTGCCAGCAGTACCCTCTGGACAGGTAGGAACACTGAAGCTTTCTTT.

This clonotype was detected a few times. At one end the junction does not follow the germline gene, possibly because of a read error. The gene calls are TRBV7-7 and TRBJ2-2; tentative D call: TRBD1 (5 bases). CDR1 and CDR2 (germline): SSHAT, FNYEAQ (reference sequence). The CDR3 contains 14 residues. This chain's CDR3 is CASSPRTNYGELFF. CDR3 nucleotides: TGTGCTAGCAGCCCCCGGACAAATTACGGGGAGCTGTTTTTT. Drawing the rest from reference TRBV7-7 and TRBJ2-2, the complete variable domain is GAGVSQSPRYKVTKRGQDVTLRCDPISSHATLYWYQQALGQGPEFLTYFNYEAQPDKSGLPSDRFSAERPEGSISTLTIQRTEQRDSAMYRCASSPRTNYGELFFGEGSRLTVL.

This clonotype was seen many times. This chain uses TRBV20-1 with TRBJ2-5; 7 nucleotides agree with TRBD1. This CDR3 is 15 amino acids long. V shed 0 bases and J 2 bases; nucleotides not matched to a gene: 6. CDR1 is DFQATT and CDR2 is SNEGSKA in the germline V gene (reference sequence). The CDR3 region has the DNA TGCAGTGCTAGAGATGAGGTCAGGGGGCAAGAGACCCAGTACTTC. Encoded protein: CSARDEVRGQETQYF.

This clonotype was picked up a small number of times. The chain employs TRBV19 and TRBJ1-1, with 8 positions matching TRBD1. The CDR3 length is 14 residues. V shed 6 bases, J shed 4 bases, and the junction held 7 bases outside the gene matches. Germline CDR1 reads LNHDA; CDR2 reads SQIVND (reference sequence). CDR3 protein: CASRLTGATTEAFF. In DNA, the CDR3 is TGTGCCAGTAGGTTGACAGGGGCGACCACTGAAGCTTTCTTT.

This clonotype was counted many times. The rearrangement uses TRBV27 and TRBJ2-5; no firm D call. The CDR3 runs to 13 residues. Trimming took 5 bases from V and 5 from J, leaving 12 bases between them. Germline V gene lookup returns CDR1 MNHEY and CDR2 SMNVEV (reference sequence). DNA of the CDR3: TGTGCCAGCAGTCCTCGTAGATCCGAGACCCAGTACTTC. Its translation: CASSPRRSETQYF.

V usage is TRBV10-3 and J usage is TRBJ1-2; possibly TRBD1 for D (5 bases). Germline assignment: CDR1 ENHRY and CDR2 SYGVKD. The CDR3 runs to 13 residues. Deletions cut 6 bases from V and 1 base from J, with 9 bases between. DNA for the CDR3: TGTGCCATCAGCCCCGGGGGTAACTATGGCTACACCTTC. Amino acid sequence: CAISPGGNYGYTF.

This clonotype was picked up one time. V usage is TRBV6-1 and J usage is TRBJ1-2; tentative D call: TRBD1 (5 bases). This CDR3 is 11 amino acids long. The germline V gene has CDR1 MNHNS and CDR2 SASEGT. Deletions cut 6 bases from V and 7 bases from J, with 9 bases between. CDR3 region: CASSNGGGYTF. The CDR3 nucleotides are TGTGCCAGCAGCAACGGGGGTGGCTACACCTTC.

There are many counts of this clonotype. This rearrangement joins TRBV5-1 to TRBJ2-7; 9 nucleotides align to TRBD2. J was trimmed by 5 bases and V by 3 bases; bases with no gene match: 12. Looked up from germline, CDR1 is SGHRS and CDR2 is YFSETQ. The CDR3 is 16 amino acids. As DNA, the CDR3 is TGCGCCAGCAGCTACGGTGGGGCGGGAGGGCCCGACGAGCAGTACTTC. It specifies CASSYGGAGGPDEQYF.

The V gene is TRBV6-1, the J gene TRBJ1-5; TRBD1 might be the D (6 bases). Germline V gene sequence: CDR1 MNHNS, CDR2 SASEGT. Trimming cost V 2 bases and J 5 bases, with 10 bases left between them. The CDR3 loop spans 14 amino acids. The CDR3, as DNA: TGTGCCAGCAGTGAACAGACAGGATATCAGCCCCAGCATTTT. Translation gives CASSEQTGYQPQHF.

This clonotype was counted ten times or more. The rearrangement uses TRBV2 and TRBJ2-7; D unresolved. CDR1 SNHLY and CDR2 FYNNEI come from the germline V gene. The length of the CDR3 is 14 residues. Between the trimmed V and J ends, which lost 4 bases and 1 base, there was a span of 11 bases. CDR3 sequence reads: CASSVPPRSYEQYF. The DNA for the CDR3 is TGTGCCAGCAGTGTTCCCCCTCGGTCCTACGAGCAGTACTTC.

Points on this clonotype: This could be a read error, since a much larger clone is one nucleotide away. The rearrangement links TRBV2 to TRBJ1-2; D is unresolved. V dropped 0 bases and J dropped 3 bases, with 8 bases sitting between them. The CDR3 consists of 14 residues. Germline loops: CDR1 SNHLY, CDR2 FYNNEI. CDR3 sequence: CASSEAPSDYGYTF. CDR3 DNA: TGTGCCAGCAGTGAAGCCCCGTCAGACTATGGCTACACCTTC.

This clonotype was recorded many times. The CDR3 loop reads CASRKQQGFYEQYF. In DNA form, the CDR3 reads TGTGCCAGCAGAAAACAACAGGGCTTCTACGAGCAGTACTTC. The J gene is TRBJ2-7, the V gene TRBV12-3 or TRBV12-4; D might be TRBD1 (6 bases). V lost 6 bases and J 3 bases, leaving 15 bases between the germline ends. The CDR3 covers 14 residues.

Many counts were recorded for this clonotype. The gene calls are TRBV7-2 and TRBJ1-1; TRBD1 aligns across 7 bases. Germline assignment: CDR1 SGHTA and CDR2 FQGNSA. Germline trimming cut 5 bases from V and 2 bases from J; bases unmatched to any gene: 5. The CDR3 spans 14 residues. The CDR3 sequence is CASSVDRVNTEAFF. In DNA, the CDR3 is TGTGCCAGCAGCGTAGACAGGGTCAACACTGAAGCTTTCTTT.

The V call is TRBV12-3 or TRBV12-4, the J call TRBJ2-5, with TRBD2 matching 8 bases. The CDR3 spans 19 residues. Trimming cost V 5 bases and J 2 bases; bases outside gene matches: 19. In DNA form, the CDR3 reads TGTGCCAGCAGTCCGCGCGCCACGGGAATAGGCGGGGGGCAAGAGACCCAGTACTTC. Its protein product is CASSPRATGIGGGQETQYF.

The chain uses TRBV12-3 or TRBV12-4 and TRBJ1-2, with 10 bases aligning to TRBD1. V lost 4 bases and J lost 4; bases outside the gene matches: 3. The CDR3 totals 14 residues. In nucleotides, the CDR3 is TGTGCCAGCAGTTCTGACAGGGGGCCCTATGGCTACACCTTC. Its protein product is CASSSDRGPYGYTF.

There are many counts of this clonotype. This rearrangement joins TRBV6-5 to TRBJ1-2; D is unresolved. The CDR3 sequence is 15 residues long. Trimming shortened V by 0 bases and J by 7 bases, and 15 bases separated the two germline ends. Germline V gives CDR1 MNHEY, CDR2 SVGAGI. DNA of the CDR3: TGTGCCAGCAGTTACTCGAGGCAGTTCTCCGGTGGCTACACCTTC. It translates to CASSYSRQFSGGYTF.

This clonotype was observed at least ten times. The chain couples TRBV12-3 or TRBV12-4 to TRBJ2-2, with 7 nucleotides matching TRBD2. Losses at the gene ends were 3 bases for V and 4 bases for J; bases not matched to a gene: 5. The CDR3 contains 15 residues. CDR3 loop: CASSFFPSGTGELFF. CDR3 nucleotide sequence: TGTGCCAGCAGTTTTTTCCCTAGCGGCACCGGGGAGCTGTTTTTT.